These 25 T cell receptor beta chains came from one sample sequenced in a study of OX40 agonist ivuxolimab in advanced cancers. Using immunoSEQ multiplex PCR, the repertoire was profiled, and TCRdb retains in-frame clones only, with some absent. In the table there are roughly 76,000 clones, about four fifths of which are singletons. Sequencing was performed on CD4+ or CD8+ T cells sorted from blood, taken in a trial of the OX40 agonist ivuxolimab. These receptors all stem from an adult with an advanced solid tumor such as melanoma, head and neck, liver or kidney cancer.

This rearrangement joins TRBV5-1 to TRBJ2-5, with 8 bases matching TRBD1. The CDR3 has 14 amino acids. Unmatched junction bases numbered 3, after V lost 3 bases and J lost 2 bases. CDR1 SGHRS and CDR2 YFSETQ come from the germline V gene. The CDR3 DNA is TGCGCCAGCAGCTCGAGACAGGGGCAAGAGACCCAGTACTTC. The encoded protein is CASSSRQGQETQYF.

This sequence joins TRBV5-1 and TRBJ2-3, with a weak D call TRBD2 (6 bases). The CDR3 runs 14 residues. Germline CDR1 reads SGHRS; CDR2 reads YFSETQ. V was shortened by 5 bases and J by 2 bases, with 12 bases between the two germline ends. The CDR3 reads CASRPGLATDTQYF. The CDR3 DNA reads TGCGCCAGCAGACCGGGACTTGCCACAGATACGCAGTATTTT. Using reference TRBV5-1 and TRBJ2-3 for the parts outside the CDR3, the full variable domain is KAGVTQTPRYLIKTRGQQVTLSCSPISGHRSVSWYQQTPGQGLQFLFEYFSETQRNKGNFPGRFSGRQFSNSRSEMNVSTLELGDSALYLCASRPGLATDTQYFGPGTRLTVL.

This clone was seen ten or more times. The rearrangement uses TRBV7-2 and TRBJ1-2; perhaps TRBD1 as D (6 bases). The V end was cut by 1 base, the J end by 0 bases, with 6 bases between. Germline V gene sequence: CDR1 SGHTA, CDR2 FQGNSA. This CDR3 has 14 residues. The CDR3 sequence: CASSLGQANYGYTF. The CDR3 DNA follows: TGTGCCAGCAGCTTAGGACAGGCTAACTATGGCTACACCTTC.

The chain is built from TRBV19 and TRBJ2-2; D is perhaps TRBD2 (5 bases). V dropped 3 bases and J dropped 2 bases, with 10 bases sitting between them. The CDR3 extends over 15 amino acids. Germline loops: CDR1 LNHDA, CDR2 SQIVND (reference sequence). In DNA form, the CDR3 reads TGTGCCAGTAGTATGGCTAGCAGTAACACCGGGGAGCTGTTTTTT. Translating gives CASSMASSNTGELFF.

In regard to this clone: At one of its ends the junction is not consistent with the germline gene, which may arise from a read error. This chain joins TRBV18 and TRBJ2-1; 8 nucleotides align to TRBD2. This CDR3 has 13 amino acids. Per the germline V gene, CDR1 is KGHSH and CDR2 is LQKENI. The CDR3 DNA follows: TGTGCCAGCTCACCGGACTTGGGACTAGGTGTTATCTTC. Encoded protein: CASSPDLGLGVIF. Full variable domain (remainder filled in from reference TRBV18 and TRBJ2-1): NAGVMQNPRHLVRRRGQEARLRCSPMKGHSHVYWYRQLPEEGLKFMVYLQKENIIDESGMPKERFSAEFPKEGPSILRIQQVVRGDSAAYFCASSPDLGLGVIFGPGTRLTVL.

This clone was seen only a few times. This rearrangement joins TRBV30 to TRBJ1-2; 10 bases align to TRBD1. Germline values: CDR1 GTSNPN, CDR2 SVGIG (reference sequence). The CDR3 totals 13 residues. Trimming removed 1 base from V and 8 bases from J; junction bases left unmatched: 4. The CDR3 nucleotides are TGTGCCTGGAGTGGGGACAGGGGAGAAGGCTACACCTTC. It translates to CAWSGDRGEGYTF.

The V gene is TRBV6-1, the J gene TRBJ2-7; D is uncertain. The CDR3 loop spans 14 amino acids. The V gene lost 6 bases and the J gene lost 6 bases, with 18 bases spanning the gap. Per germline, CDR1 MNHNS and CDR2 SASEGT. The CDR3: CASRDPGANLEQYF. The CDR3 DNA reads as TGTGCCAGCAGGGACCCGGGCGCAAACCTCGAGCAGTACTTC.

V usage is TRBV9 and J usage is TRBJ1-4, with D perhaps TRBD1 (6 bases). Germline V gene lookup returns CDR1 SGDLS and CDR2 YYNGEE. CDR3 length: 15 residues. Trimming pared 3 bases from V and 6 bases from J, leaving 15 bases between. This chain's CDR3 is CASSGGGAWDEKLFF. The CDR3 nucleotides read TGTGCCAGCAGCGGAGGGGGAGCCTGGGATGAAAAACTGTTTTTT.

The CDR3 sequence is CASSGGNTIYF. The CDR3 coding sequence is TGTGCCAGCAGTGGGGGAAACACCATATATTTT. V and J are TRBV2 and TRBJ1-3; D remains ambiguous. This CDR3 is 11 amino acids long. Trimming took 4 bases from V and 4 from J, leaving 2 bases between them. Per germline, CDR1 SNHLY and CDR2 FYNNEI. The full variable domain, rest sourced from reference TRBV2 and TRBJ1-3, is EPEVTQTPSHQVTQMGQEVILRCVPISNHLYFYWYRQILGQKVEFLVSFYNNEISEKSEIFDDQFSVERPDGSNFTLKIRSTKLEDSAMYFCASSGGNTIYFGEGSWLTVV.

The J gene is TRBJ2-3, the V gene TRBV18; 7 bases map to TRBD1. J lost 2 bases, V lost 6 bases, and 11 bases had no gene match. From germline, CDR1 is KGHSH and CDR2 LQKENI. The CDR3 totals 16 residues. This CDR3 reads CASSPPGQWPTDTQYF. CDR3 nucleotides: TGTGCCAGCTCTCCTCCGGGACAGTGGCCCACAGATACGCAGTATTTT.

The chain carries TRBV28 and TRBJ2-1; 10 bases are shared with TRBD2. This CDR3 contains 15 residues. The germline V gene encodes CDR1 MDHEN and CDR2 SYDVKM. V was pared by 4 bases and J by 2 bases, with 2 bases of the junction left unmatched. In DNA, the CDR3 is TGTGCCAGCAGTTCAAGCGGGGGGGCCTACAATGAGCAGTTCTTC. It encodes CASSSSGGAYNEQFF.

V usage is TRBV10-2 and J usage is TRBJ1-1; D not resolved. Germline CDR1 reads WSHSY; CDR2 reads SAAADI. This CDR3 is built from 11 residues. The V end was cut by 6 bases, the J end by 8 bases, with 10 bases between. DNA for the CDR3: TGCGCCAGCAGAACAGCGAGCGAAGCTTTCTTT. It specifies CASRTASEAFF.

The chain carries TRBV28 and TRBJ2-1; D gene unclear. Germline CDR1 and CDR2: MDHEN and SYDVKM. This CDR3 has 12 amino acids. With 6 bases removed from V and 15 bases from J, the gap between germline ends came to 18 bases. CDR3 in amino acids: CASSLRHGVPFF. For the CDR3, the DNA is TGTGCCAGCAGCCTAAGGCATGGGGTACCGTTCTTC.

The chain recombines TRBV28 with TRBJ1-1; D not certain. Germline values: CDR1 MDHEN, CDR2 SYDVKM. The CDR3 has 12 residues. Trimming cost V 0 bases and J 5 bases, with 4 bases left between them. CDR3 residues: CASSLWSTEAFF. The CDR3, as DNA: TGTGCCAGCAGTTTATGGTCAACTGAAGCTTTCTTT.

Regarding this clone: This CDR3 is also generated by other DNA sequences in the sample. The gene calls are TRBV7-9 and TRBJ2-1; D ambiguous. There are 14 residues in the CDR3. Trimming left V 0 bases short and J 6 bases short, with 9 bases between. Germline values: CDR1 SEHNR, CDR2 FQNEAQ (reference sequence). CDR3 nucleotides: TGTGCCAGCAGCTTAGCTGGCTCAGGCAATGAGCAGTTCTTC. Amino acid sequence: CASSLAGSGNEQFF.

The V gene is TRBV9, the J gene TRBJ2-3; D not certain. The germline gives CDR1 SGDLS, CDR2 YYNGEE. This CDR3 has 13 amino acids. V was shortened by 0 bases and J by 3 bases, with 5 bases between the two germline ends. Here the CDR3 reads CASSVERTDTQYF. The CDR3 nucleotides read TGTGCCAGCAGCGTAGAAAGGACAGATACGCAGTATTTT.

The CDR3 coding sequence is TGTGCCAGCAGTGAGAGACAGGGTCTCTATGGCTACACCTTC. It codes for CASSERQGLYGYTF. The chain carries TRBV2 and TRBJ1-2; the match to TRBD1 covers 7 bases. In germline, CDR1 is SNHLY, CDR2 FYNNEI. The CDR3 runs 14 residues. Trimming took 3 bases from V and 4 from J; bases not matched to a gene: 5.

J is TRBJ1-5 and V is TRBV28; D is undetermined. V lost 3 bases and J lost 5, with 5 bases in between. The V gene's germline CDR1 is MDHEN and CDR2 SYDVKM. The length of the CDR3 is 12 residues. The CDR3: CASSLRYQPQHF. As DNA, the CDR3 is TGTGCCAGCAGTTTGAGGTATCAGCCCCAGCATTTT.

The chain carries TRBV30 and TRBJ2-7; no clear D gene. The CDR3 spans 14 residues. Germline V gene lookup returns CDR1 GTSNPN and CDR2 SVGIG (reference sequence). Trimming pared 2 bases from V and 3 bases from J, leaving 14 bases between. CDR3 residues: CAWSRKALVYEQYF. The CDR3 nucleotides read TGTGCCTGGAGTAGAAAGGCGTTGGTCTACGAGCAGTACTTC.

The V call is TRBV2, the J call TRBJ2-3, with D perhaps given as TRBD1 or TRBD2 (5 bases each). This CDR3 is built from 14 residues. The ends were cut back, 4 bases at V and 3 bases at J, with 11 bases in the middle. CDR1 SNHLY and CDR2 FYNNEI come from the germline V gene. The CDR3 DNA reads TGTGCCAGCAGTGGTGAATGGGGGACAGATACGCAGTATTTT. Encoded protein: CASSGEWGTDTQYF. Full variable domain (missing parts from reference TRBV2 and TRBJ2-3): EPEVTQTPSHQVTQMGQEVILRCVPISNHLYFYWYRQILGQKVEFLVSFYNNEISEKSEIFDDQFSVERPDGSNFTLKIRSTKLEDSAMYFCASSGEWGTDTQYFGPGTRLTVL.

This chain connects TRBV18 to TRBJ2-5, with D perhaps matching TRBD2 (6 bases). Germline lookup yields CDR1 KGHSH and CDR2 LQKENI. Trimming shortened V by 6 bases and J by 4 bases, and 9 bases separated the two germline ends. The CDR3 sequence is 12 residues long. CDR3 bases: TGTGCCAGCTCCCTGGAGGGAGAGACCCAGTACTTC. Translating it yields CASSLEGETQYF.

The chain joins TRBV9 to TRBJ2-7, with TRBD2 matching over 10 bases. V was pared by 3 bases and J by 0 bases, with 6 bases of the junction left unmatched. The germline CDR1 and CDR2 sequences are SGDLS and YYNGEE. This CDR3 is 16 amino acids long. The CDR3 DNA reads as TGTGCCAGCAGCGCCTCCAGCGGGAGGGCCTCCTACGAGCAGTACTTC. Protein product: CASSASSGRASYEQYF.

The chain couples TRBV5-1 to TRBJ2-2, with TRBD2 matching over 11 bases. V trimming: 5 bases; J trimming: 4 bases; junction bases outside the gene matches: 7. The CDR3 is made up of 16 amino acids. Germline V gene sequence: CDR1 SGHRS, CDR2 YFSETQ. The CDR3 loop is CASSQTSGVGTGELFF. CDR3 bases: TGCGCCAGCAGTCAGACTAGCGGGGTTGGCACCGGGGAGCTGTTTTTT.

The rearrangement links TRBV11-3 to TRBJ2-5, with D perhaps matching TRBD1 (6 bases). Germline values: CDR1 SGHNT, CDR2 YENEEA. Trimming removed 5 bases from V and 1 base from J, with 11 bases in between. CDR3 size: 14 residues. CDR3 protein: CASSPPDSQETQYF. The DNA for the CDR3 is TGTGCCAGCAGCCCCCCGGACAGCCAAGAGACCCAGTACTTC.

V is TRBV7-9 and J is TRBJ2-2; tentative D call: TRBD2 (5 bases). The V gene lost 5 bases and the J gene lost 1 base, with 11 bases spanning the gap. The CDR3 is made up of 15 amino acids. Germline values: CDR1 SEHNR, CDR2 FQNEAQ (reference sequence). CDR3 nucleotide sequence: TGTGCCAGCAGCCGAGGACGGGAGAACACCGGGGAGCTGTTTTTT. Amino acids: CASSRGRENTGELFF.